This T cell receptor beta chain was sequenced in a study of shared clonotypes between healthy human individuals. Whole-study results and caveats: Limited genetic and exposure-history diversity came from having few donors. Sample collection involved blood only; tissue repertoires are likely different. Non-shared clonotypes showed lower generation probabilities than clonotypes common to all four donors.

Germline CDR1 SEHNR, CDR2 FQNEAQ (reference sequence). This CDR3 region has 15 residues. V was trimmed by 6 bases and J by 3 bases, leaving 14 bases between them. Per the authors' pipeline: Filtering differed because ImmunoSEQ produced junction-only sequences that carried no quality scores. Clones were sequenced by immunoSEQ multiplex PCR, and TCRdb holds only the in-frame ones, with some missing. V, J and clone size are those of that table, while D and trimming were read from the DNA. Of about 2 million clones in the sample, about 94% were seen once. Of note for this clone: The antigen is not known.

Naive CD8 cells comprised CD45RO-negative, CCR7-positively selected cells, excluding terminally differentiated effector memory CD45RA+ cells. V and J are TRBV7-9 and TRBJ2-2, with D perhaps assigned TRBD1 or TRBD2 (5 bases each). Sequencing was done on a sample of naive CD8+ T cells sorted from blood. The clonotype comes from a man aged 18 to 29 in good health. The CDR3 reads CASSEPGPYTGELFF. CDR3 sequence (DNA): TGTGCCAGCAGTGAACCGGGACCGTACACCGGGGAGCTGTTTTTT.